Listed below are T cell receptor beta chains from one sample, sequenced in a study of Graves' ophthalmopathy and Graves' hyperthyroidism. TCRdb processed the multiplex PCR reads anew with MiXCR; each CDR3 protein has one entry. The sample carries over a million distinct CDR3 sequences, about 36% recorded once. The source material was peripheral blood or thyroid tissue (not recorded which). The receptors shown here come from an adult man with Graves' hyperthyroidism. CDR3s include the opening cysteine and the closing phenylalanine or tryptophan. Fields, in order: J gene, D gene, clone size, V gene, CDR3 DNA, CDR3 protein. A D gene is named only where the DNA matches it firmly. Where a row states a size, it is once, few, many or the class of an expanded clone; other rows omit it.

j_gene: TRBJ1-2
d_gene: NA
abundance: NA
v_gene: TRBV7-9
CDR3nt: TGCGCCAGCAGCTCCCCCCTTACCTACCTGGGCTACACCTTC
CDR3aa: CASSSPLTYLGYTF

j_gene: TRBJ1-2
d_gene: TRBD1
abundance: NA
v_gene: TRBV25-1
CDR3nt: TGTGCCAGCAGCGGGACAGGGGCGCTCTATGGCAACACCTTC
CDR3aa: CASSGTGALYGNTF

j_gene: TRBJ2-7
d_gene: TRBD2
abundance: many
v_gene: TRBV20-1
CDR3nt: TGCAGTGCGGAAGGACTAGCGGGAGACTACGAGCAGTACTTC
CDR3aa: CSAEGLAGDYEQYF

j_gene: TRBJ2-4
d_gene: NA
abundance: NA
v_gene: TRBV7-2
CDR3nt: TGTGCCAGCAGCTTAGGCGTGGCATGGGGTAACATTCAGTACTTC
CDR3aa: CASSLGVAWGNIQYF

j_gene: TRBJ1-1
d_gene: NA
abundance: NA
v_gene: TRBV13
CDR3nt: TGTGCCAGCAACCAGGGGACGGTCGAGAACACTGAAGCTTTCTTT
CDR3aa: CASNQGTVENTEAFF

j_gene: TRBJ2-7
d_gene: NA
abundance: NA
v_gene: TRBV29-1
CDR3nt: TGCAGCGTAGGGGGGAGTACCTCCTACGAGCAGTACTTC
CDR3aa: CSVGGSTSYEQYF

j_gene: TRBJ2-7
d_gene: NA
abundance: many
v_gene: TRBV7-9
CDR3nt: TGTGCCAGCAGCCTAAGTGGCGATGGGCTTGAGCAGTACTTC
CDR3aa: CASSLSGDGLEQYF

j_gene: TRBJ2-6
d_gene: NA
abundance: many
v_gene: TRBV5-1
CDR3nt: TGCGCCAGCAGACCTTTCGCTGGGGCCAACGTCCTGACTTTC
CDR3aa: CASRPFAGANVLTF

j_gene: TRBJ1-4
d_gene: NA
abundance: many
v_gene: TRBV19
CDR3nt: TGTGCCAGTAACCCGGACACAACTAATGAAAAACTGTTTTTT
CDR3aa: CASNPDTTNEKLFF

j_gene: TRBJ1-6
d_gene: NA
abundance: many
v_gene: TRBV7-2
CDR3nt: TGTGCCAGCAGCTTAGGTCAACAGGGATCGAATTCACCCCTCCACTTT
CDR3aa: CASSLGQQGSNSPLHF

j_gene: TRBJ1-6
d_gene: NA
abundance: NA
v_gene: TRBV7-6
CDR3nt: TGTGCCAGCAGCCGAACAGGGAATGTTGGTTCACCCCTCCACTTT
CDR3aa: CASSRTGNVGSPLHF

j_gene: TRBJ1-4
d_gene: NA
abundance: few
v_gene: TRBV12-3/TRBV12-4
CDR3nt: TGTGCCAGCAGTCCCGCGGGGGCCGCTAATGAAAAACTGTTTTTT
CDR3aa: CASSPAGAANEKLFF

j_gene: TRBJ2-7
d_gene: NA
abundance: many
v_gene: TRBV10-3
CDR3nt: TGTGCCATCAGTGAGTCATTCTCTAGGGGCGAGCAGTACTTC
CDR3aa: CAISESFSRGEQYF

j_gene: TRBJ1-1
d_gene: TRBD1
abundance: few
v_gene: TRBV5-1
CDR3nt: TGCGCCAGCAGCTTGGCAGGACAGGGTGTGAACACTGAAGCTTTCTTT
CDR3aa: CASSLAGQGVNTEAFF

j_gene: TRBJ1-2
d_gene: TRBD1
abundance: NA
v_gene: TRBV29-1
CDR3nt: TGCAGCGTTTCCCAGGGGGCAGCCCGTGGCTACACCTTC
CDR3aa: CSVSQGAARGYTF

j_gene: TRBJ1-2
d_gene: TRBD1
abundance: once
v_gene: TRBV15
CDR3nt: TGTGCCACCACAGGGGGGGATGGCTACACCTTC
CDR3aa: CATTGGDGYTF

j_gene: TRBJ2-2
d_gene: TRBD2
abundance: many
v_gene: TRBV29-1
CDR3nt: TGCAGCGTTGCTGGGCTAGCGGACAACACCGGGGAGCTGTTTTTT
CDR3aa: CSVAGLADNTGELFF

j_gene: TRBJ1-2
d_gene: TRBD1
abundance: few
v_gene: TRBV6-1
CDR3nt: TGTGCCAGCAGTGTAGACAGGGGGAATGGCTACACCTTC
CDR3aa: CASSVDRGNGYTF

j_gene: TRBJ1-5
d_gene: TRBD1
abundance: many
v_gene: TRBV7-3
CDR3nt: TGTGCCAGCAGCCAAACAGGGGGCCCCAATCAGCCCCAGCATTTT
CDR3aa: CASSQTGGPNQPQHF

j_gene: TRBJ1-2
d_gene: NA
abundance: NA
v_gene: TRBV10-2
CDR3nt: TGCGCCAGCAGTGAGCCGGACGGAACTAACTATGGCTACACCTTC
CDR3aa: CASSEPDGTNYGYTF

j_gene: TRBJ1-4
d_gene: TRBD1
abundance: few
v_gene: TRBV13
CDR3nt: TGTGCCAGCAGGAGACAGGGATATTCTGAAAAACTGTTTTTT
CDR3aa: CASRRQGYSEKLFF

j_gene: TRBJ1-4
d_gene: TRBD1
abundance: many
v_gene: TRBV29-1
CDR3nt: TGCAGCGTTTCCGGGACAGGATATGAAAAACTGTTTTTT
CDR3aa: CSVSGTGYEKLFF

j_gene: TRBJ2-2
d_gene: NA
abundance: many
v_gene: TRBV25-1
CDR3nt: TGTGCCAGCAGTGCGCTAGAGGGGGAGCTGTTTTTT
CDR3aa: CASSALEGELFF

j_gene: TRBJ2-5
d_gene: TRBD2
abundance: NA
v_gene: TRBV7-9
CDR3nt: TGTGCCAGCAGCTTATGGGGGGGGACTCAAGAGACCCAGTACTTC
CDR3aa: CASSLWGGTQETQYF

j_gene: TRBJ1-6
d_gene: NA
abundance: few
v_gene: TRBV27
CDR3nt: TGTGCCAGCAGTCCGCTCGGGTTTGATTCACCCCTCCACTTT
CDR3aa: CASSPLGFDSPLHF

j_gene: TRBJ2-7
d_gene: TRBD1
abundance: NA
v_gene: TRBV13
CDR3nt: TGTGCCAGCAGCTTGTCGACCGGACAGGGTCGGTACGAGCAGTACTTC
CDR3aa: CASSLSTGQGRYEQYF

j_gene: TRBJ1-1
d_gene: NA
abundance: few
v_gene: TRBV6-5
CDR3nt: TGTGCCAGCAGTTACACCTCCCTCTCAGGAGGCACTGAAGCTTTCTTT
CDR3aa: CASSYTSLSGGTEAFF

j_gene: TRBJ2-7
d_gene: TRBD2
abundance: many
v_gene: TRBV7-9
CDR3nt: TGTGCCAGCAGCCCAATCGGACTAGCGGGAGGCCCGGGTGGGGAGCAGTACTTC
CDR3aa: CASSPIGLAGGPGGEQYF

j_gene: TRBJ2-7
d_gene: TRBD2
abundance: NA
v_gene: TRBV12-3/TRBV12-4
CDR3nt: TGTGCCAGCAGTCCCGGGACTAGCGGGGGCCTTAGCTCCTACGAGCAGTACTTC
CDR3aa: CASSPGTSGGLSSYEQYF